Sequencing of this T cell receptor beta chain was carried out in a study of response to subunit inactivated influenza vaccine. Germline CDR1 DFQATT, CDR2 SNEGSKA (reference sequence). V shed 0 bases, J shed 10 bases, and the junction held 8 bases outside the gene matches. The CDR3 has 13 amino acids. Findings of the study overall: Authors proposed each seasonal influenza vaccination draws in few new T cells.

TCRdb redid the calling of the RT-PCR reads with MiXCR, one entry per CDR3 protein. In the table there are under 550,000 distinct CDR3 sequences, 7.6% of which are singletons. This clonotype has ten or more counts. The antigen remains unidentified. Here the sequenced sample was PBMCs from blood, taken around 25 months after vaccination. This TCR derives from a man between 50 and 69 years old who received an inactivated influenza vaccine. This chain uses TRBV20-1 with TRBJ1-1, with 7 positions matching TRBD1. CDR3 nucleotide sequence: TGCAGTGCTAGAGATCCGCAGGGGGATGGAGCTTTCTTT. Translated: CSARDPQGDGAFF.